A single sample gave rise to the 14 T cell receptor beta chains below, sequenced in a study of spatial heterogeneity in lung cancer. TCRdb called the 5' RACE reads again in MiXCR, with one record for every CDR3 protein. The sample consists of more than 950 distinct CDR3 sequences, approximately 6.8% of them appearing once. Time point of the sample: sample taken at primary tumor resection. Unsorted whole RNA samples from tumor, nontumor lung or frozen PBMC were sequenced. The specimen was normal lung tissue next to the tumor, collected at surgery. The origin of the receptors is a male donor with early-stage non-small cell lung cancer.

By its share, this clonotype is medium-sized (0.01 to 0.1%). The chain joins TRBV29-1 to TRBJ2-3; perhaps D is TRBD1 or TRBD2 (5 bases each). The CDR3 runs to 12 residues. Trimming stripped 2 bases from V and 4 bases from J, with 7 bases between. Germline lookup yields CDR1 SQVTM and CDR2 ANQGSEA. The CDR3 here is CSVESGPDTQYF. CDR3 coding DNA: TGCAGCGTTGAATCGGGACCAGATACGCAGTATTTT.

This clonotype is large (0.1 to 1%). The chain uses TRBV27 and TRBJ2-3; no reliable D call. The germline V and J ends were trimmed by 4 bases and 6 bases, with 14 bases remaining between them. CDR1 and CDR2 from the germline V gene are MNHEY and SMNVEV (reference sequence). The CDR3 extends over 14 amino acids. The CDR3 DNA sequence: TGTGCCAGCAGTTGGGAAAAACACGTTGATACGCAGTATTTT. As protein: CASSWEKHVDTQYF.

In this sample, this clonotype is medium-sized. The V call is TRBV6-2 or TRBV6-3, the J call TRBJ2-1; 8 nucleotides line up with TRBD2. Germline CDR1 is MNHEY and CDR2 is SVGEGT. V shed 7 bases, J shed 4 bases, and the junction held 12 bases outside the gene matches. This CDR3 is 16 amino acids long. The chain's CDR3 is CASNLRREGLYNEQFF. For the CDR3, the DNA is TGTGCCAGCAATTTAAGACGGGAGGGGTTGTACAATGAGCAGTTCTTC.

This clonotype is labeled as large. The chain has TRBV10-3 and TRBJ2-5; D could derive from TRBD1 or TRBD2 (5 bases each). This CDR3 has 15 amino acids. The ends were cut back, 0 bases at V and 2 bases at J, with 10 bases in the middle. From germline, CDR1 is ENHRY and CDR2 SYGVKD. The CDR3 sequence: CAISESGTEQETQYF. In DNA form, the CDR3 reads TGTGCCATCAGTGAGTCGGGGACGGAACAAGAGACCCAGTACTTC.

This clonotype is categorized as medium-sized. The chain uses TRBV29-1 and TRBJ2-7, with 11 positions matching TRBD2. Germline V gives CDR1 SQVTM, CDR2 ANQGSEA. Losses at the gene ends were 6 bases for V and 0 bases for J; bases not matched to a gene: 16. CDR3 size: 18 residues. Written as DNA, the CDR3 is TGCAGCGTCGCCGCCCCGGGACTAGCGGCCTTCAGCTCCTACGAGCAGTACTTC. Translating it yields CSVAAPGLAAFSSYEQYF.

This clonotype is classed as large. J is TRBJ2-5 and V is TRBV5-1; 7 bases agree with TRBD1. This CDR3 contains 13 residues. Germline assignment: CDR1 SGHRS and CDR2 YFSETQ. J gave up 4 bases and V 6 bases, and 6 bases lay outside the gene matches. The CDR3 region is CASTTGEGETQYF. The CDR3 DNA reads as TGCGCCAGCACAACAGGGGAAGGAGAGACCCAGTACTTC.

The chain carries TRBV9 and TRBJ2-3, with D possibly being TRBD1 or TRBD2 (6 bases each). Trimming took 3 bases from V and 6 from J, leaving 8 bases between them. The CDR3 is made up of 12 amino acids. The germline V gene has CDR1 SGDLS and CDR2 YYNGEE. CDR3 coding DNA: TGTGCCAGCAGCGCGGGGGCTGATACGCAGTATTTT. Protein: CASSAGADTQYF.

This clonotype was picked up a small number of times. In DNA, the CDR3 is TGCGCCAGCAGCTTACCCGGGACAGGGTTTGGCGAGCAGTACTTC. Translated, it gives CASSLPGTGFGEQYF. The V and J genes are TRBV5-1 and TRBJ2-7, with 9 nucleotides matching TRBD1. Germline lookup yields CDR1 SGHRS and CDR2 YFSETQ. CDR3 length: 15 residues. V dropped 2 bases and J dropped 6; count of bases not matched to a gene: 9.

By its share, this clonotype is large. The chain recombines TRBV5-6 with TRBJ2-3; 11 nucleotides align to TRBD1. Trimming at V came to 6 bases and at J to 0 bases, leaving 6 bases not matched to a gene. Germline V gene lookup returns CDR1 SGHDT and CDR2 YYEEEE. The CDR3 has 16 amino acids. For the CDR3, the DNA is TGTGCCAGCACCCTCGGACAGGGGGCTAGCACAGATACGCAGTATTTT. Translation gives CASTLGQGASTDTQYF. Full variable domain (missing parts from reference TRBV5-6 and TRBJ2-3): DAGVTQSPTHLIKTRGQQVTLRCSPKSGHDTVSWYQQALGQGPQFIFQYYEEEERQRGNFPDRFSGHQFPNYSSELNVNALLLGDSALYLCASTLGQGASTDTQYFGPGTRLTVL.

This clonotype rates as medium-sized (0.01 to 0.1%). CDR3 bases: TGTGCCAGCGCCCCAACGGGGGTGCAGTTCTTC. Amino acid sequence: CASAPTGVQFF. The rearrangement joins TRBV2 to TRBJ2-1, with a weak D call TRBD2 (6 bases). The CDR3 is made up of 11 amino acids. The germline V gene encodes CDR1 SNHLY and CDR2 FYNNEI. The V end was cut by 8 bases, the J end by 12 bases, with 14 bases between.

This clonotype is categorized as large. The V gene is TRBV5-1, the J gene TRBJ2-7; TRBD2 agrees at 9 bases. This CDR3 comprises 14 residues. Germline CDR1 is SGHRS and CDR2 is YFSETQ. Germline trimming cut 0 bases from V and 4 bases from J; bases unmatched to any gene: 2. CDR3 in amino acids: CASSLGLAEYEQYF. The CDR3 nucleotides are TGCGCCAGCAGCTTGGGACTAGCGGAATACGAGCAGTACTTC.

This clonotype ranks as large. The CDR3 here is CASSLGSSAGELFF. DNA for the CDR3: TGTGCCAGCAGTTTAGGGTCCTCTGCCGGGGAGCTGTTTTTT. The chain has TRBV27 and TRBJ2-2; D is undetermined. The CDR3 sequence is 14 residues long. The germline CDR1 and CDR2 sequences are MNHEY and SMNVEV (reference sequence). The V end lost 2 bases, the J end lost 6 bases, and 10 bases lay between the germline ends.

By frequency in the sample, this clonotype is medium-sized. J is TRBJ1-5 and V is TRBV24-1; TRBD1 aligns across 9 bases. CDR3 length equals 15 residues. V was pared by 4 bases and J by 2 bases, with 2 bases of the junction left unmatched. In germline, CDR1 is KGHDR, CDR2 SFDVKD. CDR3 loop: CATSDRQGGNQPQHF. CDR3 in DNA: TGTGCCACCAGTGACCGACAGGGGGGCAATCAGCCCCAGCATTTT.

By share, this clonotype ranks as medium-sized. This chain joins TRBV20-1 and TRBJ2-7; D perhaps matches TRBD2 (7 bases). Trimming took 6 bases from V and 0 from J, leaving 18 bases between them. Germline values: CDR1 DFQATT, CDR2 SNEGSKA (reference sequence). This CDR3 has 15 amino acids. In DNA, the CDR3 is TGCAGTGCCCACGGAGCGGGACACAGCTCCTACGAGCAGTACTTC. This gives the protein CSAHGAGHSSYEQYF.